The rows below give T cell receptor beta chains drawn from one sample of a study of T cell clusters in autoimmune cytopenias. No DNA is given; TCRdb re-called the multiplex PCR reads and lists each CDR3 protein once. The table for this sample gives about 600 distinct CDR3 sequences. Sequencing input: peripheral blood. The receptors were gathered from a human donor with an autoimmune cytopenia or autoimmune hepatitis (not recorded which). Each CDR3 is given with its conserved first and last residue. Each size is once, few, many, or a class for an expanded clone.

CASSLWDPYEQYF TRBJ2-7 medium-sized TRBV5-6
CASSLSRNTGELFF TRBJ2-2 medium-sized TRBV12-3/TRBV12-4